This TCR beta chain was sequenced in a study of T cells in localized non-small cell lung cancer. Measured with immunoSEQ multiplex PCR; TCRdb has only the in-frame clones, and not every one. This table holds under 65,000 clones, about 87% found once. Sample: peripheral blood, taken before any cancer treatment. This TCR was recovered from a man aged 40 to 69 with stage I squamous cell lung carcinoma.

The CDR3 DNA reads as TGTGCCAGCAGCCAAGATAGCAGGGAGGGGCAGTACTTC. Protein: CASSQDSREGQYF. The V call is TRBV4-2, the J call TRBJ2-7; 7 bases are a match to TRBD2. Germline assignment: CDR1 LGHNA and CDR2 YNFKEQ. V lost 0 bases, J lost 9 bases, and 5 bases stayed unmatched. The CDR3 is 13 residues long.